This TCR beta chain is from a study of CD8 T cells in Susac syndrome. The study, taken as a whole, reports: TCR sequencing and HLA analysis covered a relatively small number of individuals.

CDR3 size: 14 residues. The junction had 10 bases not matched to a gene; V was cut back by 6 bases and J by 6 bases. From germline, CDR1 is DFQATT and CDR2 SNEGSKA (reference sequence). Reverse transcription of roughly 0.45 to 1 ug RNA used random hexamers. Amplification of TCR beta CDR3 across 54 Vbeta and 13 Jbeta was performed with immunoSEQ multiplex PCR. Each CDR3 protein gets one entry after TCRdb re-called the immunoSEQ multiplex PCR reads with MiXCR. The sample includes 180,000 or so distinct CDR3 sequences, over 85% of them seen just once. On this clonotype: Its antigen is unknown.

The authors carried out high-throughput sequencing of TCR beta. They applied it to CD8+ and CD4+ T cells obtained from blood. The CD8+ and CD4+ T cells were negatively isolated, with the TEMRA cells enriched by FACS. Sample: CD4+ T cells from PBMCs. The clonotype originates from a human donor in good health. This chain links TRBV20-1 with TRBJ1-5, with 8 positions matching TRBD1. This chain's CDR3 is CSAAPGQVSQPQHF. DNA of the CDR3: TGCAGTGCCGCCCCGGGACAGGTCAGTCAGCCCCAGCATTTT.